This TCR beta chain was obtained from a study of cytomegalovirus exposure and HLA in healthy donors. Study-wide findings and caveats: Associated with HLA alleles at 0.05 false discovery rate in a later analysis were fewer than 20,000 TCR beta sequences. Among TCR beta chains of equal frequency, HLA-associated ones were more clonally expanded in a later analysis. The likely explanation for a cluster of highly shared sequence variants was sequencing artifact. Previously analyzed data showed that most TCR beta V segments were productive at a frequency of about 87% or about 30%.

It was with 60 Vbeta and 13 Jbeta primers that the PCR ran. Method: immunoSEQ multiplex PCR; TCRdb's copy keeps in-frame clones and lacks some. This sample carries approximately 110,000 clones, around 61% of them seen once, and the ten largest clones take 2% to 2.5%. This CDR3 is 14 amino acids long. The germline V gene has CDR1 LNHDA and CDR2 SQIVND (reference sequence). The J segment lost 1 base and the V segment lost 3 bases, leaving 1 base of the junction unmatched. Note on this clone: Antigen specificity is unknown. At the DNA level, this CDR3 is encoded by other sequences in the same sample as well.

The receptor's source is a woman aged 25 to 45 in good health and CMV-seronegative. Sequencing was done on a sample of PBMCs. The chain employs TRBV19 and TRBJ2-7; TRBD1 matches at 9 bases. This CDR3 reads CASSIGQGSYEQYF. CDR3 DNA: TGTGCCAGTAGTATTGGACAGGGGTCCTACGAGCAGTACTTC.